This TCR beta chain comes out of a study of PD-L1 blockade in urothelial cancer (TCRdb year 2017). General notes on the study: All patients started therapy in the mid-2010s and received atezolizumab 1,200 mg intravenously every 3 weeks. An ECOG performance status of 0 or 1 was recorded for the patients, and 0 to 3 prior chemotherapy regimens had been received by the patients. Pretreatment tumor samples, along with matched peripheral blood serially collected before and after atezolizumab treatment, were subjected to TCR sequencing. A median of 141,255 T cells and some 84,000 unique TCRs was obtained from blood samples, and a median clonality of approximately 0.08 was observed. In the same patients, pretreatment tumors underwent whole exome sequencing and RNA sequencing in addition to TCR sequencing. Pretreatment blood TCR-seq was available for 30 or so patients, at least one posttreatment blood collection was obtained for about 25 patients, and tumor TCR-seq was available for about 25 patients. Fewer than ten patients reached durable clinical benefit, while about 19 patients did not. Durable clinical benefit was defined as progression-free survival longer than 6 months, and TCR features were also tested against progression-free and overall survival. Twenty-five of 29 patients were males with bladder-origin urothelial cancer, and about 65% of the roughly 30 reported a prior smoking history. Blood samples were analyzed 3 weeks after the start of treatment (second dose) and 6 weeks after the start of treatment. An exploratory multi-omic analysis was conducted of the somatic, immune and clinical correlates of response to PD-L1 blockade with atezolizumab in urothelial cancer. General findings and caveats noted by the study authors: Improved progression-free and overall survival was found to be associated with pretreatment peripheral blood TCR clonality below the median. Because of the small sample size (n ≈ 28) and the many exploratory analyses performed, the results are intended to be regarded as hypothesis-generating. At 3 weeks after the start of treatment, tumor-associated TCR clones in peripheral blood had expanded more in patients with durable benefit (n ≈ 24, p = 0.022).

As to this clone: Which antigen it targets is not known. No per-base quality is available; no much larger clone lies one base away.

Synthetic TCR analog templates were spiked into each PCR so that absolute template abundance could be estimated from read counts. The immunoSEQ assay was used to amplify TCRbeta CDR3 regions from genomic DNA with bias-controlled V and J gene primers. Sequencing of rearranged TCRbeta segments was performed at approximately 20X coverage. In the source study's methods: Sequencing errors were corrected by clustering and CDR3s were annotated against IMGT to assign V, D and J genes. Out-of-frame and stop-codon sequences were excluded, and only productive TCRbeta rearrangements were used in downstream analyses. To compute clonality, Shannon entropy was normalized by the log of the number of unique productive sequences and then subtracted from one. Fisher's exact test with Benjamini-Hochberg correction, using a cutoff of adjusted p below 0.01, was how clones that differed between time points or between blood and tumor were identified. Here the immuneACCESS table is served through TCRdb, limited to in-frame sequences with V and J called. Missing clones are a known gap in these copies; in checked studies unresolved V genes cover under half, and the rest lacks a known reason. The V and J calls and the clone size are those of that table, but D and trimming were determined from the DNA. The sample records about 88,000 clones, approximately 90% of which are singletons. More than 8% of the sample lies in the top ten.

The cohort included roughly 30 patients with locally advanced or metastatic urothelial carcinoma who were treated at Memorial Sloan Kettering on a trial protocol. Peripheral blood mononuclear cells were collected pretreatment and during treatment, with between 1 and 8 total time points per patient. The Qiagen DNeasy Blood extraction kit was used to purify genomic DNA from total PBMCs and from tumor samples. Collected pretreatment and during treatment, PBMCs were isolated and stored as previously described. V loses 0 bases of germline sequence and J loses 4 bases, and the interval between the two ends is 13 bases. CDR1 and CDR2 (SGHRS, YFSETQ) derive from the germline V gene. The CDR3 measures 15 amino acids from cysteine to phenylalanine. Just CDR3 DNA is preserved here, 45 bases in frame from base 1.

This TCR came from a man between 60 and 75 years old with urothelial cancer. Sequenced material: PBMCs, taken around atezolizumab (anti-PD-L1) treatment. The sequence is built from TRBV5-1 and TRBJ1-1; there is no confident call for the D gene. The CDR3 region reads CASSLGPEGSTEAFF. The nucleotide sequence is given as TGCGCCAGCAGCTTGGGCCCCGAAGGGAGCACTGAAGCTTTCTTT.